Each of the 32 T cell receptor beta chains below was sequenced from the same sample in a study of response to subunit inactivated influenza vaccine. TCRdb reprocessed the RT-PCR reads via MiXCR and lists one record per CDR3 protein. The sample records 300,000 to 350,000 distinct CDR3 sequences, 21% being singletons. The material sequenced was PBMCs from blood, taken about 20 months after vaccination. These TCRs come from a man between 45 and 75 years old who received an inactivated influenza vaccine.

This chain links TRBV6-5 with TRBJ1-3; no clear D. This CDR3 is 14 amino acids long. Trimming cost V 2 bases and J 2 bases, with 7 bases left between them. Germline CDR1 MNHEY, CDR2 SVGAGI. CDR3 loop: CASSYPGTGNTIYF. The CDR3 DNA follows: TGTGCCAGCAGTTACCCGGGAACTGGAAACACCATATATTTT.

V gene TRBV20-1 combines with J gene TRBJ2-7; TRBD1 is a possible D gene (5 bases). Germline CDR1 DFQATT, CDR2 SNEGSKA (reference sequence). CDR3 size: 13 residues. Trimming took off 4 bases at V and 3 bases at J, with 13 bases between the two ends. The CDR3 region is CSANSLQDYEQYF. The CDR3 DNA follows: TGCAGTGCTAACTCTTTACAGGACTACGAGCAGTACTTC.

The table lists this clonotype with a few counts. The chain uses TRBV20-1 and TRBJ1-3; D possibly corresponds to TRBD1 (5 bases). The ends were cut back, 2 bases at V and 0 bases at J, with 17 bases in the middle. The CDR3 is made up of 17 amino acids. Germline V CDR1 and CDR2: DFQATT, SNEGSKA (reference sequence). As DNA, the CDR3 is TGCAGTGCTAGAACCCGGCCGGGGGGAGTCTCTGGAAACACCATATATTTT. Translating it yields CSARTRPGGVSGNTIYF.

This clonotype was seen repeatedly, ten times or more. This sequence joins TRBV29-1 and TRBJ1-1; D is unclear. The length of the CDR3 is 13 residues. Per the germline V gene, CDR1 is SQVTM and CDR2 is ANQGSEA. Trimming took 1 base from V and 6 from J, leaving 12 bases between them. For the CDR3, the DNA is TGCAGCGTTGAAGGGAGGCAGAGAGCTGAAGCTTTCTTT. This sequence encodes CSVEGRQRAEAFF.

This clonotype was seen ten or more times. The CDR3 reads CASSFGTPNQPQHF. The CDR3 DNA reads TGTGCCAGCAGTTTCGGGACACCCAATCAGCCCCAGCATTTT. This chain links TRBV28 with TRBJ1-5; the D gene is possibly TRBD1 (6 bases). This CDR3 has 14 residues. Germline CDR1 is MDHEN and CDR2 is SYDVKM. V was pared by 3 bases and J by 3 bases, with 9 bases between.

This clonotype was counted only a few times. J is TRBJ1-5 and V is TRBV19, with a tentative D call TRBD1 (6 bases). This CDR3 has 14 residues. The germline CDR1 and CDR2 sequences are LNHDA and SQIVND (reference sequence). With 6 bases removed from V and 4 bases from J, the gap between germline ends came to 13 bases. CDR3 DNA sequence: TGTGCCAGTAGGACAGGTTCTACTAATCAGCCCCAGCATTTT. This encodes CASRTGSTNQPQHF.

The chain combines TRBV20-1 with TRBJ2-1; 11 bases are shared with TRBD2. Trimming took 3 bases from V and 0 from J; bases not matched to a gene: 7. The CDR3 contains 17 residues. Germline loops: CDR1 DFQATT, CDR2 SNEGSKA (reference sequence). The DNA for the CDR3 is TGCAGTGCTAGGTTCCTAGCGGGGGGAAGCTCCTACAATGAGCAGTTCTTC. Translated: CSARFLAGGSSYNEQFF.

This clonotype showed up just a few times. CDR3 DNA: TGTGCCAGCAGCTTACATCGGGGAGAGACCCAGTACTTC. Its translation: CASSLHRGETQYF. This chain connects TRBV7-2 to TRBJ2-5; D perhaps matches TRBD2 (5 bases). The CDR3 is 13 residues long. V lost 2 bases, J lost 4 bases, and 8 bases lay in between. Germline CDR1 and CDR2: SGHTA and FQGNSA. Variable domain in full (rest from reference TRBV7-2 and TRBJ2-5): GAGVSQSPSNKVTEKGKDVELRCDPISGHTALYWYRQSLGQGLEFLIYFQGNSAPDKSGLPSDRFSAERTGGSVSTLTIQRTQQEDSAVYLCASSLHRGETQYFGPGTRLLVL.

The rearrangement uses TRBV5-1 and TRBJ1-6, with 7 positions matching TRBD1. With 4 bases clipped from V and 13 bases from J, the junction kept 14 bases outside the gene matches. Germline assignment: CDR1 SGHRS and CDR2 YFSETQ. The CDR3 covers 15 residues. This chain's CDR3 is CASSIRQGSGSPLHF. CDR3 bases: TGCGCCAGCAGCATTCGACAGGGCAGCGGGTCGCCCCTCCACTTT.

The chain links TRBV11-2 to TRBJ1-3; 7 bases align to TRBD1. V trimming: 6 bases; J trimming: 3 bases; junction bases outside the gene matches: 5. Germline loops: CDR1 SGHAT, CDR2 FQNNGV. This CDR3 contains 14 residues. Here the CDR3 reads CASSQGQVGNTIYF. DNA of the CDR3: TGTGCCAGCAGTCAAGGACAGGTTGGAAACACCATATATTTT. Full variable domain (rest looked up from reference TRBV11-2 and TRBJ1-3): EAGVAQSPRYKIIEKRQSVAFWCNPISGHATLYWYQQILGQGPKLLIQFQNNGVVDDSQLPKDRFSAERLKGVDSTLKIQPAKLEDSAVYLCASSQGQVGNTIYFGEGSWLTVV.

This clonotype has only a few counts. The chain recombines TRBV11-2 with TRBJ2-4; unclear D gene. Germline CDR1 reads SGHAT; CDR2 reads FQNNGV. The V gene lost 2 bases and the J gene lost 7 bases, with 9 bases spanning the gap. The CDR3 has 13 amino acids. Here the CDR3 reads CASSLSPRNIQYF. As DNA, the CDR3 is TGTGCCAGCAGCTTAAGTCCTCGGAACATTCAGTACTTC. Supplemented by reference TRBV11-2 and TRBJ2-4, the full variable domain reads EAGVAQSPRYKIIEKRQSVAFWCNPISGHATLYWYQQILGQGPKLLIQFQNNGVVDDSQLPKDRFSAERLKGVDSTLKIQPAKLEDSAVYLCASSLSPRNIQYFGAGTRLSVL.

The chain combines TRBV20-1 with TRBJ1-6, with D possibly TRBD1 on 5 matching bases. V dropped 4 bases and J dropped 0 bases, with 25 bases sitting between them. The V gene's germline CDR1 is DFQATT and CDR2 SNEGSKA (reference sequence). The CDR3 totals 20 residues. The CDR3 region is CSAIGAGGKETSSYNSPLHF. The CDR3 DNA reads TGCAGTGCTATTGGGGCGGGAGGGAAAGAAACGAGCTCCTATAATTCACCCCTCCACTTT.

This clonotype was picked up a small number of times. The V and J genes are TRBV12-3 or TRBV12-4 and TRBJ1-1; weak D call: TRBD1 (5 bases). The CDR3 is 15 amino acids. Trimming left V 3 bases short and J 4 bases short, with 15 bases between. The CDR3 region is CASSLGGSGGTEAFF. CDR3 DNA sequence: TGTGCCAGCAGTTTGGGGGGGTCGGGGGGCACTGAAGCTTTCTTT.

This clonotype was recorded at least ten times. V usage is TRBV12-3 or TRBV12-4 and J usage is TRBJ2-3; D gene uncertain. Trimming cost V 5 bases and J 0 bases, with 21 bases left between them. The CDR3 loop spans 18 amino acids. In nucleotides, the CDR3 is TGTGCCAGCAGTCCCAGTGTCGTGGGGAAAATCAGCACAGATACGCAGTATTTT. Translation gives CASSPSVVGKISTDTQYF.

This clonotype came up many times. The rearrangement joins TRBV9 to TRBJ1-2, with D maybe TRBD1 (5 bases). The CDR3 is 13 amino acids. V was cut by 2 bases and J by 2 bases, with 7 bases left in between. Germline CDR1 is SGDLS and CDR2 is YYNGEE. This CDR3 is CASSVSGNYGYTF. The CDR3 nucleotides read TGTGCCAGCAGCGTTTCAGGGAACTATGGCTACACCTTC.

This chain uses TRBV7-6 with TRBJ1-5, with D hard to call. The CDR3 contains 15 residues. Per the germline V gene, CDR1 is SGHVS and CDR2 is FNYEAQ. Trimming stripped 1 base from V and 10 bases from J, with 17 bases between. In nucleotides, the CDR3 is TGTGCCAGCAGCTTAGTTCGGGGTCCGATTAATCCCCAGCATTTT. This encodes CASSLVRGPINPQHF.

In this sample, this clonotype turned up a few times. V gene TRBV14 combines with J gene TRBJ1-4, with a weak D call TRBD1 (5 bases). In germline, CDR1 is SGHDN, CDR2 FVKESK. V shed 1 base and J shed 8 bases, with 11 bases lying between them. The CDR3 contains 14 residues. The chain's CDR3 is CASSQVAWDEKLFF. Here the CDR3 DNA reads TGTGCCAGCAGCCAAGTTGCGTGGGACGAAAAACTGTTTTTT.

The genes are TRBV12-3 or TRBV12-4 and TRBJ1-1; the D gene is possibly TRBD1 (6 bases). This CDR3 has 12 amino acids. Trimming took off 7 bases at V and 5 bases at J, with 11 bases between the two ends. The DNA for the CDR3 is TGTGCCAGCAAACGGGGGCGGACTGAAGCTTTCTTT. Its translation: CASKRGRTEAFF.

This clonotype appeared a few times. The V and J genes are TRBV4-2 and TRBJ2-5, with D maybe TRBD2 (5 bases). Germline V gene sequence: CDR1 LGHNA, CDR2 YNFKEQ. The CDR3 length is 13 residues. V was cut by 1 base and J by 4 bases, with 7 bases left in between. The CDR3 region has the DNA TGTGCCAGCAGCCAAGGAGAGGGAGAGACCCAGTACTTC. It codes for CASSQGEGETQYF.

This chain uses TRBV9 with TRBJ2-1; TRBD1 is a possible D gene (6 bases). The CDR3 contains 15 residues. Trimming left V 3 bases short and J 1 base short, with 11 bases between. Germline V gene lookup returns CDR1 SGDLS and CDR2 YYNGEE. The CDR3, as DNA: TGTGCCAGCAGCGCAGAGGACAGTTCCTACAATGAGCAGTTCTTC. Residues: CASSAEDSSYNEQFF.

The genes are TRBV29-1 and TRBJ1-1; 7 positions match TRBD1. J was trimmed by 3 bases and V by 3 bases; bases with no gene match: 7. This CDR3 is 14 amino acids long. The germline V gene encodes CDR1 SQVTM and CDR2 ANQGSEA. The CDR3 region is CSVDPTGEYTEAFF. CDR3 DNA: TGCAGCGTTGACCCAACAGGGGAGTACACTGAAGCTTTCTTT.

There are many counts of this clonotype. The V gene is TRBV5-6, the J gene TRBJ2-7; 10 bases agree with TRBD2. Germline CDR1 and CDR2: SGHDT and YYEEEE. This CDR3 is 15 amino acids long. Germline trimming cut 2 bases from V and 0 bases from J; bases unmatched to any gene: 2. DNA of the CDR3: TGTGCCAGCAGCTTATTAGCGGGAGGCTCCTACGAGCAGTACTTC. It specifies CASSLLAGGSYEQYF.

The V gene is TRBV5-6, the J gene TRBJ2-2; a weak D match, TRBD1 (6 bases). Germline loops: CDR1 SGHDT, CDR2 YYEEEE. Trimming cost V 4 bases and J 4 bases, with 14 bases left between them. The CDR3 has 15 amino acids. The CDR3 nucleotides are TGTGCCAGCAGCCCATTTTTAGGGGGCACCGGGGAGCTGTTTTTT. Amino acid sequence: CASSPFLGGTGELFF.

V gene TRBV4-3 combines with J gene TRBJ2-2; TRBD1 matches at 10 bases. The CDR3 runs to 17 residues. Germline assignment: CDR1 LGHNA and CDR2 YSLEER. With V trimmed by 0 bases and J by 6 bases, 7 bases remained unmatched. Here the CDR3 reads CASSQDLWDRGPGELFF. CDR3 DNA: TGCGCCAGCAGCCAAGATTTGTGGGACAGGGGCCCCGGGGAGCTGTTTTTT.

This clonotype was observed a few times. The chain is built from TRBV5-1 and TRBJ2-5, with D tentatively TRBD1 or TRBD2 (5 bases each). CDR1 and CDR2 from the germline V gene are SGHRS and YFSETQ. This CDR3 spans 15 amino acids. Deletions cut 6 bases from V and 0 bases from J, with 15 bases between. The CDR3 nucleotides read TGCGCCAGCACCCCCGGGGACCCCGACCAAGAGACCCAGTACTTC. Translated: CASTPGDPDQETQYF.

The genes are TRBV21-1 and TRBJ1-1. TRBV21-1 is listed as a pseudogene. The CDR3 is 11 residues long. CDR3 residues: CARVKNTEAFF. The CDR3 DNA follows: TGTGCCAGAGTTAAGAACACTGAAGCTTTCTTT.

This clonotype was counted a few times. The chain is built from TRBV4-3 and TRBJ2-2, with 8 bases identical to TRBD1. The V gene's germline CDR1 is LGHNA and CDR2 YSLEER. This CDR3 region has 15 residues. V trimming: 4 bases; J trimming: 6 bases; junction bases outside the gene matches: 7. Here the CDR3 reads CASSPGTGKAGELFF. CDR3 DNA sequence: TGCGCCAGCAGCCCAGGGACAGGAAAGGCCGGGGAGCTGTTTTTT.

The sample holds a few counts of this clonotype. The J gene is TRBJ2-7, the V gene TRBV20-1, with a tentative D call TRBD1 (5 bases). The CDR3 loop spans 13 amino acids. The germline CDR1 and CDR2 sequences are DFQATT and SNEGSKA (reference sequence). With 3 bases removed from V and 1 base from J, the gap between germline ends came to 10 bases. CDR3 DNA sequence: TGCAGTGCTAGCTGGCAGGGTTCCTACGAGCAGTACTTC. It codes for CSASWQGSYEQYF.

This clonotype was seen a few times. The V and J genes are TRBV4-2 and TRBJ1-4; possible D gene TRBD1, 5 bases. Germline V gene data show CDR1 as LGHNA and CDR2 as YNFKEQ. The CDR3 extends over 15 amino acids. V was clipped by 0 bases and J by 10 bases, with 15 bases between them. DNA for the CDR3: TGTGCCAGCAGCCAAGATGCTAGGGGCCTCGGAAAACTGTTTTTT. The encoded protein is CASSQDARGLGKLFF.

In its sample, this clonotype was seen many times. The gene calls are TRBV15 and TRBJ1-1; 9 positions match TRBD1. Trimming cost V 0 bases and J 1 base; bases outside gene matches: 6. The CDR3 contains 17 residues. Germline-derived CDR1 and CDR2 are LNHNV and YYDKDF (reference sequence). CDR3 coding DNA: TGTGCCACCAGCAGAGATCATCCGGGACAGGGGAACACTGAAGCTTTCTTT. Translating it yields CATSRDHPGQGNTEAFF.

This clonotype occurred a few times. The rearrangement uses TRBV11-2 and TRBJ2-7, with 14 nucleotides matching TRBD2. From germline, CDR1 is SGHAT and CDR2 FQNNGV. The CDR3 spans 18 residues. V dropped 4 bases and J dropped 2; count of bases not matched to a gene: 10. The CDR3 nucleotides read TGTGCCAGCAGCTACAGCCTTTCGACTAGCGGGAGGGCCTACGAGCAGTACTTC. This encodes CASSYSLSTSGRAYEQYF.

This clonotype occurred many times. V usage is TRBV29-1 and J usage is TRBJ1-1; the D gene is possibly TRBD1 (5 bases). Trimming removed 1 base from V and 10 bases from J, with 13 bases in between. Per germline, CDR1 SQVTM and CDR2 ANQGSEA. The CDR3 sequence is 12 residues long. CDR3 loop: CSVEGPGGGAFF. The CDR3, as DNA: TGCAGCGTTGAAGGACCGGGGGGGGGAGCTTTCTTT.